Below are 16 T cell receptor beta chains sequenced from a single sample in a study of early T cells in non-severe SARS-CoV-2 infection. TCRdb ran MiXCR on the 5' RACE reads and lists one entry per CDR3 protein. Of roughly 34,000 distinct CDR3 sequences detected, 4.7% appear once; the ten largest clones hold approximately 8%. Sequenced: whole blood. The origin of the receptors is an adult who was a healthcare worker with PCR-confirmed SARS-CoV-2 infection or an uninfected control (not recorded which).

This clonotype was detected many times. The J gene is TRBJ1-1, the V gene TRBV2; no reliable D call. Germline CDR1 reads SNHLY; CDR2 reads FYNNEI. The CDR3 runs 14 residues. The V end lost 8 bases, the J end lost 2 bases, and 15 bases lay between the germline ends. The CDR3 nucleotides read TGTGCCAGCGCCGCCCGAGGGATTAACACTGAAGCTTTCTTT. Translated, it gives CASAARGINTEAFF.

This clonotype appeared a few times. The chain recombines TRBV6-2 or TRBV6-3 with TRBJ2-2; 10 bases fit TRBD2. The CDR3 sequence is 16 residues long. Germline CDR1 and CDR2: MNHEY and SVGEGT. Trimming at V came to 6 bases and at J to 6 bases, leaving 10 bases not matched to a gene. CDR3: CASRDPSGGDAGELFF. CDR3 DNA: TGTGCCAGCAGGGATCCTAGCGGGGGAGACGCCGGGGAGCTGTTTTTT.

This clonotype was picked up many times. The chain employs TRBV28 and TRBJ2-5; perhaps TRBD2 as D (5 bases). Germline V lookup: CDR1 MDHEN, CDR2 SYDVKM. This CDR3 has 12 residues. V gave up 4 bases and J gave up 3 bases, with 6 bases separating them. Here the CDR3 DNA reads TGTGCCAGCAGTTCCGGGAAAGAGACCCAGTACTTC. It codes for CASSSGKETQYF.

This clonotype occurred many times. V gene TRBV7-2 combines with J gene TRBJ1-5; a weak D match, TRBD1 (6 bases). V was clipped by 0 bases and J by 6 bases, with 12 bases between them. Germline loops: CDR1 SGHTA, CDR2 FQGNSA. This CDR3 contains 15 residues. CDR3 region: CASSLARGITQPQHF. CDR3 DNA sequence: TGTGCCAGCAGCTTAGCCAGGGGTATTACTCAGCCCCAGCATTTT.

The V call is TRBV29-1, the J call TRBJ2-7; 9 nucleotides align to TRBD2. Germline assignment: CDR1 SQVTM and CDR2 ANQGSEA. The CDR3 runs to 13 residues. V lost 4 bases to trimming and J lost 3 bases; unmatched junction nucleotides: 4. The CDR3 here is CSVGAGGHYEQYF. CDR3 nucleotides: TGCAGCGTTGGAGCGGGGGGACACTACGAGCAGTACTTC.

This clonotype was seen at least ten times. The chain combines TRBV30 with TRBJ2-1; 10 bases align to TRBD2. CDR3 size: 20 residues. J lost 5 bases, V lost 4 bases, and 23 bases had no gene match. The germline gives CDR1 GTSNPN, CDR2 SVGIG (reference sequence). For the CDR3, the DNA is TGTGCCTGGAAGGGGGTTCCCGGGACTAGCGCCCGAGGCCTAAACAATGAGCAGTTCTTC. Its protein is CAWKGVPGTSARGLNNEQFF.

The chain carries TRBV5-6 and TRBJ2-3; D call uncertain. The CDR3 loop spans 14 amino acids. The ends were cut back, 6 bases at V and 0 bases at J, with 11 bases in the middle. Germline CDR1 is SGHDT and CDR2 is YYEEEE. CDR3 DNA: TGTGCCAGCAAAAAACTGACTAGCACAGATACGCAGTATTTT. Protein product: CASKKLTSTDTQYF.

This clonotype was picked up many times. CDR3 loop: CASSFTGANTEAFF. The CDR3 DNA sequence: TGTGCCAGCAGCTTCACAGGGGCGAACACTGAAGCTTTCTTT. The chain combines TRBV5-4 with TRBJ1-1, with 7 bases lining up with TRBD1. The CDR3 is 14 residues long. CDR1 is SGHNT, CDR2 YYREEE, per germline (reference sequence). V trimming: 2 bases; J trimming: 1 base; junction bases outside the gene matches: 2.

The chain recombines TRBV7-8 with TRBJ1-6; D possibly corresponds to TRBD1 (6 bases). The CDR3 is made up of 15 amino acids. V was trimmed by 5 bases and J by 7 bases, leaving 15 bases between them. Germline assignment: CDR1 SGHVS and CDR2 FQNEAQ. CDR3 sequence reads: CASSPLGAPNSPLHF. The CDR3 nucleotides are TGTGCCAGCAGCCCGTTGGGGGCCCCCAATTCACCCCTCCACTTT.

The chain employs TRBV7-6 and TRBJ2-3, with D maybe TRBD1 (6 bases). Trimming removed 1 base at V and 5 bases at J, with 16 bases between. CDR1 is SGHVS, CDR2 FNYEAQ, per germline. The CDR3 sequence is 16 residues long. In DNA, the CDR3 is TGTGCCAGCAGCTTAGGGACTCTTAAACAGGGAGATACGCAGTATTTT. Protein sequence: CASSLGTLKQGDTQYF.

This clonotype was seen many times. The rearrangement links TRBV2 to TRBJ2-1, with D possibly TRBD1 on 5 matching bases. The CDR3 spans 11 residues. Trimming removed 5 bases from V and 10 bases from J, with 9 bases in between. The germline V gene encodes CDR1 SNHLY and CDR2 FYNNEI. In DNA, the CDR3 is TGTGCCAGCAGTAGTGACAGCGAGCAGTTCTTC. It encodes CASSSDSEQFF. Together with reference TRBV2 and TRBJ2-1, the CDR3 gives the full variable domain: EPEVTQTPSHQVTQMGQEVILRCVPISNHLYFYWYRQILGQKVEFLVSFYNNEISEKSEIFDDQFSVERPDGSNFTLKIRSTKLEDSAMYFCASSSDSEQFFGPGTRLTVL.

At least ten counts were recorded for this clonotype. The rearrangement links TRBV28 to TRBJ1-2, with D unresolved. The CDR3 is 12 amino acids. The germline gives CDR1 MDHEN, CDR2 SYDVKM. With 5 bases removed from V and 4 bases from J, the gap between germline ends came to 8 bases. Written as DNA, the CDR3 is TGTGCCAGCAGTACTCAGAGCTATGGCTACACCTTC. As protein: CASSTQSYGYTF.

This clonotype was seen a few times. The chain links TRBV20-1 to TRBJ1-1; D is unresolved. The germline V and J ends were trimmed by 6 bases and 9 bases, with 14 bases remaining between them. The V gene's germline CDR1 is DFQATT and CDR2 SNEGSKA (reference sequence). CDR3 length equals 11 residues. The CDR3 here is CSAHLDRKAFF. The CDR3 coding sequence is TGCAGTGCCCACTTAGATCGAAAAGCTTTCTTT.

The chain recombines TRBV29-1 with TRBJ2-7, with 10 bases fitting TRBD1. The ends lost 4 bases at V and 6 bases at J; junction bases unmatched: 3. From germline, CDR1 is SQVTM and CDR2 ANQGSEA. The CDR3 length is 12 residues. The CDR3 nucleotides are TGCAGCGTTGGACAGGGGGCGGGCGAGCAGTACTTC. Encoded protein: CSVGQGAGEQYF.

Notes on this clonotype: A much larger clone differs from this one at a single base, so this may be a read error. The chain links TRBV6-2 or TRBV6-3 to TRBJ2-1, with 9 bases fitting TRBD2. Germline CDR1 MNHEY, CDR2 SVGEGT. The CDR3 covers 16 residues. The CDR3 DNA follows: TGTGCCAGCAGTTACCTTAGCGGGAGCCCCTACAATGAGCAGCTCTTC. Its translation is CASSYLSGSPYNEQLF.

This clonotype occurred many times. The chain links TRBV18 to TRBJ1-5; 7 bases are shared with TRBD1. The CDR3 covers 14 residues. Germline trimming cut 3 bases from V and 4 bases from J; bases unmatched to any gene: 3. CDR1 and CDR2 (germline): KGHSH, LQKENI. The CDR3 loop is CASSPEQGNQPQHF. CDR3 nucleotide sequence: TGTGCCAGCTCACCGGAACAGGGGAATCAGCCCCAGCATTTT.